Reported below is one TCR beta chain. Its antigen remains unknown. The record originates from a study of shared clonotypes between healthy human individuals. Overall study findings and caveats: A generally larger estimated richness was seen in naive subsets than in memory subsets. Rarefaction gave evidence that sorted-subset sequencing remained incomplete despite large depth.

Authors' methods: ImmunoSEQ output held junction-only sequences without quality scores, so filtering differed. The method was immunoSEQ multiplex PCR; TCRdb's version includes in-frame clones alone and lacks a portion of them. The V and J calls and clone size were taken over from that table, and D and trimming were inferred from the DNA. The sample contains over a million clones, approximately 78% of which appear only once. CDR3 size: 13 residues. V dropped 5 bases and J dropped 16 bases, with 20 bases sitting between them. Germline CDR1 and CDR2: MNHEY and SVGAGI. Donors comprised only Caucasian adults living in Nashville, Tennessee.

The sequencing input was memory CD4+ T cells from PBMCs. As for subset: CD45RA-negative fraction. The rearrangement links TRBV6-5 to TRBJ2-2; no clear D gene. The receptor comes from a man between 18 and 29 years old in good health. Some clones in this sample may be carry-over from other donors' samples. CDR3 sequence: CASSPGPEVKAFF. As DNA, the CDR3 is TGTGCCAGCAGTCCGGGTCCTGAGGTTAAAGCGTTTTTT.